Listed here are 19 T cell receptor beta chains from one sample, sequenced in a study of control samples from healthy donors and cancer patients. This table comes from immunoSEQ multiplex PCR, and its TCRdb copy is limited to in-frame clones, with some not included. The repertoire has about 130,000 clones, under 95% of them found once; the top ten carry roughly 8.7%. Source material: blood. The receptors were gathered from a man younger than 35 in good health.

The V call is TRBV24-1, the J call TRBJ2-2; D is ambiguous. V lost 4 bases and J 6 bases, leaving 17 bases between the germline ends. The CDR3 length is 16 residues. The germline V gene has CDR1 KGHDR and CDR2 SFDVKD. As DNA, the CDR3 is TGTGCCACCAGTGAGGCCGAGGCTCCCGTCCCCGGGGAGCTGTTTTTT. It yields the protein CATSEAEAPVPGELFF.

The chain employs TRBV5-1 and TRBJ2-1, with D possibly matching TRBD1 (6 bases). The CDR3 extends over 13 amino acids. Trimming left V 1 base short and J 5 bases short, with 7 bases between. The germline CDR1 and CDR2 sequences are SGHRS and YFSETQ. The chain's CDR3 is CASSLKGDNEQFF. The CDR3 nucleotides are TGCGCCAGCAGCTTGAAGGGGGACAATGAGCAGTTCTTC.

The chain has TRBV7-6 and TRBJ1-1; D remains ambiguous. V was clipped by 3 bases and J by 1 base, with 12 bases between them. The CDR3 runs to 15 residues. Germline CDR1 reads SGHVS; CDR2 reads FNYEAQ. The CDR3 sequence is CASSLPSDWNTEAFF. The CDR3 nucleotides read TGTGCCAGCAGCTTGCCCTCTGACTGGAACACTGAAGCTTTCTTT.

This rearrangement joins TRBV7-2 to TRBJ2-5; 11 bases are shared with TRBD2. This CDR3 comprises 14 residues. The germline gives CDR1 SGHTA, CDR2 FQGNSA. Germline trimming cut 2 bases from V and 8 bases from J; bases unmatched to any gene: 4. CDR3 coding DNA: TGTGCCAGCAGCTTACTAGGGACTAGCGGAACCCAGTACTTC. Its protein is CASSLLGTSGTQYF.

The chain combines TRBV18 with TRBJ1-1, with a weak D call TRBD1 (5 bases). Trimming cost V 6 bases and J 0 bases, with 8 bases left between them. Germline CDR1 and CDR2: KGHSH and LQKENI. CDR3 size: 13 residues. CDR3 residues: CASSGGMNTEAFF. CDR3 nucleotides: TGTGCCAGCTCTGGGGGGATGAACACTGAAGCTTTCTTT. Filled out from reference TRBV18 and TRBJ1-1, the complete variable domain reads NAGVMQNPRHLVRRRGQEARLRCSPMKGHSHVYWYRQLPEEGLKFMVYLQKENIIDESGMPKERFSAEFPKEGPSILRIQQVVRGDSAAYFCASSGGMNTEAFFGQGTRLTVV.

CDR3 nucleotides: TGTGCCAGCAGCTTTGAAGGGGGGACTGAAGCTTTCTTT. This translates into CASSFEGGTEAFF. The rearrangement joins TRBV9 to TRBJ1-1, with D perhaps TRBD1 (6 bases). V shed 4 bases and J shed 5 bases, with 12 bases lying between them. CDR1 is SGDLS, CDR2 YYNGEE, per germline. CDR3 size: 13 residues.

This chain connects TRBV6-5 to TRBJ2-3; TRBD1 agrees at 7 bases. Unmatched junction bases numbered 3, after V lost 8 bases and J lost 1 base. Germline CDR1 reads MNHEY; CDR2 reads SVGAGI. The CDR3 is 13 amino acids. CDR3 in DNA: TGTGCCAGCTTTACAGGGGGCACAGATACGCAGTATTTT. It encodes CASFTGGTDTQYF.

The V call is TRBV6-5, the J call TRBJ1-2, with D unclear. This CDR3 contains 12 residues. V lost 6 bases and J lost 1, with 6 bases in between. The germline CDR1 and CDR2 sequences are MNHEY and SVGAGI. CDR3 protein: CASSQVNYGYTF. CDR3 DNA: TGTGCCAGCAGCCAGGTTAACTATGGCTACACCTTC.

The chain links TRBV11-2 to TRBJ1-4; 7 bases fit TRBD1. J gave up 7 bases and V 4 bases, and 12 bases lay outside the gene matches. This CDR3 is 16 amino acids long. The germline V gene has CDR1 SGHAT and CDR2 FQNNGV. The CDR3 spells CASSSSHGRGGEKLFF. CDR3 coding DNA: TGTGCCAGCAGCTCCTCCCACGGCAGGGGGGGTGAAAAACTGTTTTTT.

This clone was detected once. V gene TRBV5-1 combines with J gene TRBJ2-5; no definite D call. Germline V gene data show CDR1 as SGHRS and CDR2 as YFSETQ. V lost 0 bases and J lost 5, with 2 bases in between. The CDR3 runs 11 residues. The CDR3 bases are TGCGCCAGCAGCTTGGCGGAGACCCAGTACTTC. Translation gives CASSLAETQYF.

The chain recombines TRBV5-1 with TRBJ1-1, with D tentatively TRBD1 (5 bases). Germline CDR1 reads SGHRS; CDR2 reads YFSETQ. V was shortened by 6 bases and J by 0 bases, with 15 bases between the two germline ends. There are 15 residues in the CDR3. CDR3 nucleotide sequence: TGCGCCAGCAATCCCTCGGCAGGGATGAACACTGAAGCTTTCTTT. Translation gives CASNPSAGMNTEAFF.

V usage is TRBV14 and J usage is TRBJ1-3; D is unclear. Germline CDR1 SGHDN, CDR2 FVKESK. This CDR3 region has 15 residues. V dropped 1 base and J dropped 4 bases, with 11 bases sitting between them. The CDR3 loop is CASSQVPGRGNTIYF. DNA of the CDR3: TGTGCCAGCAGCCAAGTCCCGGGCCGAGGAAACACCATATATTTT.

This clone was seen only a few times. The chain joins TRBV7-7 to TRBJ2-2, with TRBD1 matching over 8 bases. V was clipped by 5 bases and J by 4 bases; unmatched bases: 6. Per germline, CDR1 SSHAT and CDR2 FNYEAQ (reference sequence). CDR3 length: 15 amino acids. CDR3 amino acids: CASSQGARGTGELFF. CDR3 sequence (DNA): TGTGCCAGCAGCCAGGGGGCCAGGGGCACCGGGGAGCTGTTTTTT.

The rearrangement joins TRBV7-9 to TRBJ1-1; tentatively, D is TRBD1 (5 bases). Germline assignment: CDR1 SEHNR and CDR2 FQNEAQ (reference sequence). CDR3 length: 14 residues. With 7 bases removed from V and 5 bases from J, the gap between germline ends came to 17 bases. CDR3 amino acids: CASIPLGADTEAFF. The CDR3 bases are TGTGCCAGCATACCCCTAGGGGCCGATACTGAAGCTTTCTTT.

CDR3 nucleotides: TGTGCCAGCAGCTTAAGGTTTCCCCTCTACGAGCAGTACTTC. Translation gives CASSLRFPLYEQYF. The V gene is TRBV11-2, the J gene TRBJ2-7; no firm D call. Germline CDR1 and CDR2: SGHAT and FQNNGV. The V gene lost 2 bases and the J gene lost 3 bases, with 11 bases spanning the gap. The CDR3 covers 14 residues.

The chain employs TRBV7-9 and TRBJ2-2; 11 bases are a match to TRBD1. V trimming: 5 bases; J trimming: 5 bases; junction bases outside the gene matches: 13. The CDR3 has 18 residues. Per germline, CDR1 SEHNR and CDR2 FQNEAQ (reference sequence). The CDR3 DNA sequence: TGTGCCAGCAGCCCCCTTCCGGGACAGGGGGTTAGGACCGGGGAGCTGTTTTTT. It translates to CASSPLPGQGVRTGELFF.

The chain has TRBV25-1 and TRBJ1-1, with 7 nucleotides matching TRBD1. Germline CDR1 and CDR2: MGHDK and SYGVNS. CDR3 size: 15 residues. Trimming removed 1 base from V and 2 bases from J; junction bases left unmatched: 4. The CDR3 nucleotides are TGTGCCAGCAGTGAATTGGAGGGGGCAAACACTGAAGCTTTCTTT. The encoded protein is CASSELEGANTEAFF. Full variable domain (outside the CDR3, taken from reference TRBV25-1 and TRBJ1-1): EADIYQTPRYLVIGTGKKITLECSQTMGHDKMYWYQQDPGMELHLIHYSYGVNSTEKGDLSSESTVSRIRTEHFPLTLESARPSHTSQYLCASSELEGANTEAFFGQGTRLTVV.

The V call is TRBV27, the J call TRBJ1-1; unclear D gene. The CDR3 extends over 14 amino acids. V was cut by 2 bases and J by 1 base, with 8 bases left in between. Germline V gene data show CDR1 as MNHEY and CDR2 as SMNVEV (reference sequence). In DNA form, the CDR3 reads TGTGCCAGCAGTTTAACCAAAACGAACACTGAAGCTTTCTTT. Residues: CASSLTKTNTEAFF.

The chain is built from TRBV4-2 and TRBJ1-5; the D is unclear. Trimming removed 1 base at V and 2 bases at J, with 6 bases between. This CDR3 is 14 amino acids long. The V gene's germline CDR1 is LGHNA and CDR2 YNFKEQ. This CDR3 reads CASSQVRRNQPQHF. CDR3 bases: TGTGCCAGCAGCCAAGTCCGCCGCAATCAGCCCCAGCATTTT.